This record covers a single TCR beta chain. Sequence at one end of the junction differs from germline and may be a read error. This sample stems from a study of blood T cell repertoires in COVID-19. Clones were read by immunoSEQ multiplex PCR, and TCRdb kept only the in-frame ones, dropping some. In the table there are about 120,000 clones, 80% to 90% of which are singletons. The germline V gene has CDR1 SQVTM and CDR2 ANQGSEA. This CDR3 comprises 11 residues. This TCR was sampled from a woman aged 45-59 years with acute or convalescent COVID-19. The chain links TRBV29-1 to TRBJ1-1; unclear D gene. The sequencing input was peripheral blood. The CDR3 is CSVEDVSSLGF. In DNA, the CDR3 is TGCAGCGTTGAAGATGTTTCCAGCCTAGGCTTT.